The 2 T cell receptor beta chains given below trace back to one sample, sequenced in a study of OX40 agonist ivuxolimab in advanced cancers. Some clones are missing from TCRdb's copy, which holds only in-frame ones; the method was immunoSEQ multiplex PCR. The data hold about 48,000 clones, with 80% to 90% observed a single time. Source: CD4+ or CD8+ T cells sorted from blood, taken in a trial of the OX40 agonist ivuxolimab. The receptors originated from an adult with an advanced solid tumor such as melanoma, head and neck, liver or kidney cancer.

This clone came up many times. The chain couples TRBV2 to TRBJ1-1, with a tentative D call TRBD1 (6 bases). The V gene lost 6 bases and the J gene lost 5 bases, with 16 bases spanning the gap. CDR1 is SNHLY and CDR2 is FYNNEI in the germline V gene. The CDR3 consists of 14 residues. This CDR3 reads CASRGDRLETEAFF. CDR3 bases: TGTGCCAGCAGGGGAGACAGGCTTGAGACTGAAGCTTTCTTT.

In this sample, this clone turned up once. J is TRBJ2-6 and V is TRBV6-5; D ambiguous. The CDR3 contains 15 residues. Germline CDR1 reads MNHEY; CDR2 reads SVGAGI. Trimming stripped 0 bases from V and 0 bases from J, with 3 bases between. DNA for the CDR3: TGTGCCAGCAGTTACTCCTACTCTGGGGCCAACGTCCTGACTTTC. Protein product: CASSYSYSGANVLTF.